This is a list of T cell receptor beta chains from one sample in a study of CD8 T cells in ankylosing spondylitis. TCRdb used MiXCR to reprocess the 5' RACE reads, holding one entry per CDR3 protein. The table records 250,000 to 400,000 distinct CDR3 sequences, roughly 12% of them present only once. Material: blood, either unsorted or a sorted T cell fraction (not recorded which). The receptors stem from a female donor with ankylosing spondylitis or in good health (not recorded which). CDR3s include the opening cysteine and the closing phenylalanine or tryptophan. A D gene is named only where the DNA matches it firmly. Clone size is stated in some rows and not others, as once, few, many or a class when expanded.

NA	TRBV20-1	many	TRBJ2-2	TGCAGTGCTAGAGATTTGAAGGTGATGGTCCCCGGGGAGCTGTTTTTT	CSARDLKVMVPGELFF
NA	TRBV6-5	many	TRBJ2-6	TGTGCCAGCAGTTACTCCGGAGGGGCCAACGTCCTGACTTTC	CASSYSGGANVLTF
NA	TRBV5-4	NA	TRBJ1-2	TGTGCCAGCAGCGACTTAAGGGGGATTAATGGCTACACCTTC	CASSDLRGINGYTF
NA	TRBV3-1	few	TRBJ1-1	TGTGCCAGCAGCCAAGAATTAGCAGGGTTCACTGAAGCTTTCTTT	CASSQELAGFTEAFF
NA	TRBV5-1	many	TRBJ1-1	TGCGCCAGCAGCCGGGCTGGAGAGACTGAAGCTTTCTTT	CASSRAGETEAFF
NA	TRBV24-1	few	TRBJ2-1	TGTGCCACCAGTTGGTCAGGGTTATACAATGAGCAGTTCTTC	CATSWSGLYNEQFF
TRBD1	TRBV12-3/TRBV12-4	NA	TRBJ1-6	TGTGCCAGCAGGCTGGGCCGGACAGGGGGTTTAGGATCACCCCTCCACTTT	CASRLGRTGGLGSPLHF
TRBD1	TRBV5-1	many	TRBJ2-7	TGCGCCAGCAGCGCGACCGGGACAGGGGGCTTCGAGCAGTACTTC	CASSATGTGGFEQYF
NA	TRBV19	NA	TRBJ2-1	TGTGCCAGTAGTTCCCGGTGGGGGAGCTCCTACAATGAGCAGTTCTTC	CASSSRWGSSYNEQFF
TRBD1	TRBV20-1	many	TRBJ1-5	TGCAGTGCGTCGGACAGGGTTAGAAATCAGCCCCAGCATTTT	CSASDRVRNQPQHF
NA	TRBV29-1	NA	TRBJ2-5	TGCAGCGTTGATGAGGGAGGCGAGACCCAGTACTTC	CSVDEGGETQYF
NA	TRBV5-1	many	TRBJ1-2	TGCGCCAGCAGCTTGCCTGACAGGAGTAACTATGGCTACACCTTC	CASSLPDRSNYGYTF
TRBD2	TRBV18	NA	TRBJ2-3	TGTGCCAGCTCACCCGGGAGCGGGAGAAATACGCAGTATTTT	CASSPGSGRNTQYF
NA	TRBV20-1	many	TRBJ2-3	TGCAGTGCTCCCCCTATAGCCGATACGCAGTATTTT	CSAPPIADTQYF
NA	TRBV5-6	few	TRBJ2-1	TGTGCCAGCAGCTTGGCCGGTCCCAATGAGCAGTTCTTC	CASSLAGPNEQFF
TRBD1	TRBV20-1	many	TRBJ1-1	TGCAGTGCTAGAGCTGACAGGGGGTCTGAAGCTTTCTTT	CSARADRGSEAFF